The 3 T cell receptor beta chains listed next were all sequenced from one sample in a study of T cells in Graves' hyperthyroidism and ophthalmopathy. Amplification of TCR beta CDR3 regions used RNA as the template. In the first-round RT-PCR of the TCR CDR3, the HTBI primer set was used. TCRdb re-derived calls from the multiplex PCR reads in MiXCR, one entry per CDR3 protein. The repertoire holds 400,000 or so distinct CDR3 sequences, with 13% to 15% as singletons. The sequencing sample was made of blood. These receptors were collected from an older woman with Graves' ophthalmopathy.

CDR3 sequence reads: CASSQLQLNTEAFF. CDR3 in DNA: TGTGCCAGCAGCCAGTTACAGTTGAACACTGAAGCTTTCTTT. The chain is built from TRBV4-2 and TRBJ1-1; no definite D call. CDR3 length equals 14 residues. The germline gives CDR1 LGHNA, CDR2 YNFKEQ. The germline V and J ends were trimmed by 3 bases and 0 bases, with 8 bases remaining between them.

This clonotype has a handful of counts. V gene TRBV27 combines with J gene TRBJ2-1; D not certain. V shed 3 bases and J shed 6 bases, with 12 bases lying between them. The CDR3 has 14 residues. Germline V gene lookup returns CDR1 MNHEY and CDR2 SMNVEV (reference sequence). The chain's CDR3 is CASSFRGPGNEQFF. In nucleotides, the CDR3 is TGTGCCAGCAGTTTTCGTGGGCCCGGCAATGAGCAGTTCTTC.

This clonotype was recorded many times. This chain links TRBV20-1 with TRBJ2-2; the D is unclear. The V gene lost 5 bases and the J gene lost 0 bases, with 13 bases spanning the gap. Looked up from germline, CDR1 is DFQATT and CDR2 is SNEGSKA (reference sequence). This CDR3 is 15 amino acids long. CDR3 amino acids: CSARAQLANTGELFF. The CDR3 bases are TGCAGTGCTCGCGCACAGCTAGCGAACACCGGGGAGCTGTTTTTT.